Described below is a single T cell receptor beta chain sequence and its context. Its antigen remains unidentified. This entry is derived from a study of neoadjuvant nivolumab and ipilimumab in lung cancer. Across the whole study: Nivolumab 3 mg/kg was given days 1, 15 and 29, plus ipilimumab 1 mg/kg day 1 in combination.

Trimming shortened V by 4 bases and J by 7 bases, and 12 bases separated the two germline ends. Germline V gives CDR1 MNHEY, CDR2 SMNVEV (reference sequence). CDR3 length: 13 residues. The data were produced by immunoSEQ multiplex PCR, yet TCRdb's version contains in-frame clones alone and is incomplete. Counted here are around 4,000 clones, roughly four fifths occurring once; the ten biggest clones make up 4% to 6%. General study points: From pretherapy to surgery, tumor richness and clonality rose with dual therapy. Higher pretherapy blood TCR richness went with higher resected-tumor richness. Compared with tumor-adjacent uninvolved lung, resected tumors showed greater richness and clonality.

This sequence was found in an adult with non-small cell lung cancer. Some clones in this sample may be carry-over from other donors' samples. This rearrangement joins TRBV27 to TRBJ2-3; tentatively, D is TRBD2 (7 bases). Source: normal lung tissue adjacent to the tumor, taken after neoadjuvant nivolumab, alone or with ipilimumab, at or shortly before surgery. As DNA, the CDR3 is TGTGCCAGCAGTTCGTCCGGGGGGCATACGCAGTATTTT. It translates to CASSSSGGHTQYF.